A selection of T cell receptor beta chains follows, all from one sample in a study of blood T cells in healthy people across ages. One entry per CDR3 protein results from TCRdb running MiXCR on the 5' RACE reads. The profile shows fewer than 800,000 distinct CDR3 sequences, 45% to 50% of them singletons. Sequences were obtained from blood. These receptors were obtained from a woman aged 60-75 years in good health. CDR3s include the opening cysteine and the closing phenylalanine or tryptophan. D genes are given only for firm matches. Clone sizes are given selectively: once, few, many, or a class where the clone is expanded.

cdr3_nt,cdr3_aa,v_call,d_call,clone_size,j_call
TGCAGCGTTGGGACAGGGTTAGGCACTGAAGCTTTCTTT,CSVGTGLGTEAFF,TRBV29-1,TRBD1,few,TRBJ1-1
TGTGCCAGCAGCCCCTTCGTGGCCGGCGCGGGGGAGACCCAGTACTTC,CASSPFVAGAGETQYF,TRBV28,.,.,TRBJ2-5
TGTGCCGGCAGCTTCGACAGGGGAAGGTTGGCTTTCTTT,CAGSFDRGRLAFF,TRBV11-1,TRBD1,.,TRBJ1-1
TGTGCCAGCAGCAAAGATACTACAGGGGATCAGCCCCAGCATTTT,CASSKDTTGDQPQHF,TRBV21-1,.,.,TRBJ1-5
TGTGCCAGCAGCTTAGGGTGGGACTTAGCGGGGAGCACAGATACGCAGTATTTT,CASSLGWDLAGSTDTQYF,TRBV7-2,TRBD2,.,TRBJ2-3
TGTGCCAGCAGCCAAGCCAACAACGTCCTGACTTTC,CASSQANNVLTF,TRBV3-1,.,few,TRBJ2-6
TGTGCCAGCAGCTTGGGCGGGAGAAACCACGAGCAGTACTTC,CASSLGGRNHEQYF,TRBV5-6,TRBD2,.,TRBJ2-7
TGTGCCAGCAGCCAAGTACAGGGGTATAAGTCGCCCCTCCACTTT,CASSQVQGYKSPLHF,TRBV4-2,TRBD1,.,TRBJ1-6
TGTGCCAGCAGCTTAGGAGGGGCTGGGGCCAACGTCCTGACTTTC,CASSLGGAGANVLTF,TRBV7-9,.,many,TRBJ2-6
TGTGCCAGCAGCCACCGGGACGGTATAGATGAAAAACTGTTTTTT,CASSHRDGIDEKLFF,TRBV4-2,.,.,TRBJ1-4
TGTGCCATCAGTCGCTTCGGGGGCGGCTCCTACAATGAGCAGTTCTTC,CAISRFGGGSYNEQFF,TRBV10-3,.,few,TRBJ2-1
TGTGCCACCAGACCTTCGGCGTGGGACTATGGCTACACCTTC,CATRPSAWDYGYTF,TRBV15,.,few,TRBJ1-2
TGCAGTGGTTGGGATTCGGGACAGGGAGGCGAGCAGTACTTC,CSGWDSGQGGEQYF,TRBV20-1,TRBD1,.,TRBJ2-7
TGTGCCAGCAGTTTCCGCCGGACAGGGGGTTCCTACGAGCAGTACTTC,CASSFRRTGGSYEQYF,TRBV28,TRBD1,few,TRBJ2-7
TGCAGCGTTGACTCGAACCAAGGGTCTCGGGCGACTGAAGCTTTCTTT,CSVDSNQGSRATEAFF,TRBV29-1,.,few,TRBJ1-1
TGCAGTGCTACTGCAAGGGACGGAAAAAACAATGAGCAGTTCTTC,CSATARDGKNNEQFF,TRBV20-1,.,once,TRBJ2-1
TGTGCCAGCAGGAATCGACTAGCGGGATCTTACGAGCAGTACTTC,CASRNRLAGSYEQYF,TRBV6-2/TRBV6-3,TRBD2,.,TRBJ2-7
TGCAGTGCTAGAACCCTAGCGGGAGAACGGAACGAGCAGTACTTC,CSARTLAGERNEQYF,TRBV20-1,TRBD2,.,TRBJ2-7
TGTGCCAGCAGCGAGTCAGCCGGCTCCTACGAGCAGTACTTC,CASSESAGSYEQYF,TRBV7-3,.,few,TRBJ2-7
TGTGCCATCGCCCACTCTGGGGCCAACGTCCTGACTTTC,CAIAHSGANVLTF,TRBV10-3,.,once,TRBJ2-6
TGTGCCACCAGTGATTTGGGTAGCGGGAGAGGGAATGAGCGGTACTTC,CATSDLGSGRGNERYF,TRBV24-1,TRBD2,.,TRBJ2-7
TGTGCCATCAGTGAGGAAGCCGGGGGCACAGATACGCAGTATTTT,CAISEEAGGTDTQYF,TRBV10-3,.,.,TRBJ2-3